The following is a TCR beta chain sequence with its context. Its antigen is unknown. The CDR3 runs to 21 residues. Trimming pared 0 bases from V and 7 bases from J, leaving 32 bases between. Time point denoted: week 47, end of study. A 20-mer mutant IDH1 peptide at 300 ug was injected subcutaneously with topical imiquimod. Sequencing was performed with immunoSEQ multiplex PCR; in TCRdb, only in-frame clones are kept and a portion is missing. The data hold some 60,000 clones, with about four fifths observed a single time. The record originates from a study of a mutant IDH1 vaccine in newly diagnosed glioma. Overall study context: Vaccination began 4-6 weeks post radiotherapy alone, or with temozolomide cycles. Therapy received beforehand was radiotherapy, temozolomide, or both, with most patients given both.

The receptor comes from a young man with glioma. Sequenced material: PBMCs, taken from a glioma patient whose treatment included an IDH1 peptide vaccine. This chain joins TRBV23-1 and TRBJ2-3; either TRBD1 or TRBD2 may fit D (7 bases each). TRBV23-1 is an ORF for which the function is uncertain. CDR3 sequence: CASSQSGMSGTDKPKLNTQYF. CDR3 coding DNA: TGCGCCAGCAGTCAATCTGGCATGAGCGGGACAGATAAACCTAAACTAAATACGCAGTATTTT.